Listed here are 27 T cell receptor beta chains from one sample, sequenced in a study of T-cell reconstitution after alpha-beta-depleted transplantation in children. Preparation of the TCRbeta library was carried out with unique molecular identifiers. TCRdb called the PCR reads again in MiXCR, with one record for every CDR3 protein. This table holds 65,000 to 85,000 distinct CDR3 sequences, approximately 11% found once. The sample consisted of PBMCs, taken before TCRalphabeta/CD19-depleted stem cell transplant. The receptors here all came from a boy aged 5-17 years with acute myeloid leukemia, due to receive a stem cell transplant.

This clonotype occurred many times. The gene calls are TRBV20-1 and TRBJ1-6, with 7 bases lining up with TRBD1. V trimming: 5 bases; J trimming: 6 bases; junction bases outside the gene matches: 4. Germline lookup yields CDR1 DFQATT and CDR2 SNEGSKA (reference sequence). The CDR3 totals 13 residues. This CDR3 reads CSAPGTVNSPLHF. CDR3 DNA sequence: TGCAGTGCTCCCGGGACAGTTAATTCACCCCTCCACTTT.

This clonotype was counted a few times. The chain joins TRBV21-1 to TRBJ2-3. TRBV21-1 is a listed pseudogene. The CDR3 sequence is 15 residues long. The CDR3 loop reads CASSKWQEITDTQYF. The CDR3 nucleotides read TGTGCCAGCAGCAAATGGCAGGAAATCACAGATACGCAGTATTTT.

V usage is TRBV18 and J usage is TRBJ2-7, with 9 bases that match TRBD2. Per germline, CDR1 KGHSH and CDR2 LQKENI. The CDR3 is 15 amino acids. The V segment lost 3 bases and the J segment 4 bases; nucleotides outside the gene matches: 7. The CDR3 reads CASSPDAGGLYEQYF. For the CDR3, the DNA is TGTGCCAGCTCACCCGACGCGGGAGGGCTGTACGAGCAGTACTTC.

There are many counts of this clonotype. The chain uses TRBV4-1 and TRBJ1-1, with D maybe TRBD1 (5 bases). This CDR3 has 14 residues. The V gene's germline CDR1 is MGHRA and CDR2 YSYEKL. The ends were cut back, 4 bases at V and 6 bases at J, with 15 bases in the middle. CDR3 sequence: CASSLPGWRAEAFF. In nucleotides, the CDR3 is TGCGCCAGCAGCCTACCAGGGTGGAGAGCTGAAGCTTTCTTT.

The gene calls are TRBV28 and TRBJ2-7, with 9 bases identical to TRBD1. The ends lost 5 bases at V and 4 bases at J; junction bases unmatched: 6. The CDR3 sequence is 14 residues long. The V gene's germline CDR1 is MDHEN and CDR2 SYDVKM. The DNA of the CDR3 is TGTGCCAGCAGTGCGCCGGGACAGGGATACGAGCAGTACTTC. Its protein product is CASSAPGQGYEQYF.

In its sample, this clonotype was seen many times. The chain recombines TRBV29-1 with TRBJ2-2; the D is unclear. V lost 5 bases, J lost 4 bases, and 14 bases lay in between. Germline CDR1 and CDR2: SQVTM and ANQGSEA. CDR3 length: 14 residues. The CDR3 reads CSVKPRTITGELFF. CDR3 coding DNA: TGCAGCGTTAAACCCCGGACCATCACCGGGGAGCTGTTTTTT.

This clonotype has more than one count but fewer than ten. The rearrangement uses TRBV2 and TRBJ2-1, with a possible D match to TRBD1 (5 bases). CDR3 size: 14 residues. Germline V lookup: CDR1 SNHLY, CDR2 FYNNEI. V was trimmed by 7 bases and J by 2 bases, leaving 12 bases between them. The CDR3 bases are TGTGCCAGCACCAGGGTTACCACCTACAATGAGCAGTTCTTC. Its translation is CASTRVTTYNEQFF.

In regard to this clonotype: At one end the junction does not follow the germline gene, possibly because of a read error. This sequence joins TRBV7-9 and TRBJ1-2; 9 nucleotides line up with TRBD1. Germline CDR1 and CDR2: SEHNR and FQNEAQ (reference sequence). The length of the CDR3 is 14 residues. This CDR3 is CASSPPGQGYGYSF. The CDR3 nucleotides are TGTGCCAGCTCCCCTCCGGGACAGGGATATGGCTACTCCTTC.

This clonotype came up many times. The chain joins TRBV10-3 to TRBJ2-1, with 12 bases fitting TRBD2. Losses at the gene ends were 2 bases for V and 6 bases for J; bases not matched to a gene: 17. In germline, CDR1 is ENHRY, CDR2 SYGVKD. The CDR3 extends over 20 amino acids. The CDR3 bases are TGTGCCATCAGTGAGCCCATGGGGTCTAGCGGGAGGGGCGGATCCAATGAGCAGTTCTTC. As protein: CAISEPMGSSGRGGSNEQFF.

The V and J genes are TRBV12-3 or TRBV12-4 and TRBJ2-3; 12 nucleotides align to TRBD2. This CDR3 contains 18 residues. V was pared by 10 bases and J by 2 bases, with 16 bases of the junction left unmatched. Written as DNA, the CDR3 is TGTGCCATCAGGGGGGTCGGGACTAGCGGGCAACCCACAGATACGCAGTATTTT. Amino acid sequence: CAIRGVGTSGQPTDTQYF.

This clonotype was observed a handful of times. This chain joins TRBV3-1 and TRBJ1-5; D gene unclear. The V gene's germline CDR1 is LGHDT and CDR2 YNNKEL (reference sequence). The length of the CDR3 is 14 residues. V was cut by 4 bases and J by 5 bases, with 12 bases left in between. The CDR3 DNA follows: TGTGCCAGCAGCCCGAAACTAAAACATCAGCCCCAGCATTTT. This gives the protein CASSPKLKHQPQHF.

This clonotype was seen at least ten times. The chain employs TRBV27 and TRBJ2-3; D perhaps matches TRBD2 (7 bases). The CDR3 has 16 residues. Trimming removed 6 bases from V and 6 bases from J, with 22 bases in between. CDR1 and CDR2 (germline): MNHEY, SMNVEV (reference sequence). The CDR3, as DNA: TGTGCCAGCAGCCTATTTGGGGGGGGGCTTTGGGATACGCAGTATTTT. This codes for CASSLFGGGLWDTQYF.

This clonotype showed up many times. The chain employs TRBV5-1 and TRBJ2-1; possible D gene TRBD2, 6 bases. Germline V gives CDR1 SGHRS, CDR2 YFSETQ. Trimming took off 4 bases at V and 8 bases at J, with 19 bases between the two ends. CDR3 length equals 15 residues. CDR3 coding DNA: TGCGCCAGCAGCATTTCGGGAGAGGGATCGCATGAGCAGTTCTTC. This codes for CASSISGEGSHEQFF.

This clonotype has at least ten counts. The genes are TRBV29-1 and TRBJ1-5, with D possibly being TRBD1 (6 bases). V was shortened by 7 bases and J by 5 bases, with 18 bases between the two germline ends. Germline-derived CDR1 and CDR2 are SQVTM and ANQGSEA. The CDR3 sequence is 14 residues long. CDR3 sequence (DNA): TGCAGCGCTCAGGACAGTCGAAGCGATCAGCCCCAGCATTTT. Encoded protein: CSAQDSRSDQPQHF.

This clonotype was counted ten times or more. The chain employs TRBV12-3 or TRBV12-4 and TRBJ2-5, with D possibly matching TRBD1 (6 bases). The CDR3 is 14 amino acids. The V end was cut by 3 bases, the J end by 2 bases, with 10 bases between. CDR3 coding DNA: TGTGCCAGCAGTTTGGGGGCAGGGCAAGAGACCCAGTACTTC. Translating gives CASSLGAGQETQYF.

This clonotype was recorded many times. J is TRBJ2-7 and V is TRBV4-3; 9 bases agree with TRBD2. This CDR3 is built from 16 residues. With 3 bases clipped from V and 2 bases from J, the junction kept 8 bases outside the gene matches. Germline CDR1 LGHNA, CDR2 YSLEER. DNA for the CDR3: TGCGCCAGCAGCCAGGGGGCGGGGGGGCTCCCCTACGAGCAGTACTTC. Amino acid sequence: CASSQGAGGLPYEQYF.

The chain has TRBV30 and TRBJ1-1; maybe TRBD1 (5 bases). The length of the CDR3 is 12 residues. V was clipped by 3 bases and J by 5 bases, with 10 bases between them. Germline lookup yields CDR1 GTSNPN and CDR2 SVGIG (reference sequence). This CDR3 is CAWRERGTEAFF. In nucleotides, the CDR3 is TGTGCCTGGAGGGAGAGGGGAACTGAAGCTTTCTTT.

This clonotype was counted at least ten times. The chain uses TRBV4-1 and TRBJ2-2, with 7 bases lining up with TRBD2. V shed 3 bases, J shed 4 bases, and the junction held 5 bases outside the gene matches. Germline assignment: CDR1 MGHRA and CDR2 YSYEKL. The CDR3 consists of 15 residues. CDR3 nucleotide sequence: TGCGCCAGCAGCCAGGCGGGGGTCAGCACCGGGGAGCTGTTTTTT. Its protein product is CASSQAGVSTGELFF.

This clonotype was observed many times. The V call is TRBV9, the J call TRBJ2-7; TRBD2 matches at 11 bases. Germline CDR1 SGDLS, CDR2 YYNGEE. The V segment lost 0 bases and the J segment 10 bases; nucleotides outside the gene matches: 6. This CDR3 comprises 14 residues. The CDR3 DNA reads as TGTGCCAGCAGCGTAGAGCTAGCGGGAGGAGGTCAGTACTTC. It specifies CASSVELAGGGQYF. The full variable domain, with the rest looked up from reference TRBV9 and TRBJ2-7, is DSGVTQTPKHLITATGQRVTLRCSPRSGDLSVYWYQQSLDQGLQFLIQYYNGEERAKGNILERFSAQQFPDLHSELNLSSLELGDSALYFCASSVELAGGGQYFGPGTRLTVT.

This clonotype was observed many times. The chain recombines TRBV12-3 or TRBV12-4 with TRBJ2-2, with D unclear. V was shortened by 7 bases and J by 8 bases, with 8 bases between the two germline ends. The CDR3 has 11 residues. The CDR3 DNA reads as TGTGCCAGCACCTTGAGGGGGGAGCTGTTTTTT. Translating gives CASTLRGELFF.

This clonotype was seen only a few times. The rearrangement joins TRBV7-8 to TRBJ1-1, with 9 nucleotides matching TRBD1. The CDR3 runs to 14 residues. Germline CDR1 reads SGHVS; CDR2 reads FQNEAQ. The J segment lost 5 bases and the V segment lost 5 bases, leaving 6 bases of the junction unmatched. CDR3 sequence (DNA): TGTGCCAGCAGCCCCGGGACAGGGAGGACTGAAGCTTTCTTT. Its translation is CASSPGTGRTEAFF.

This clonotype was detected ten times or more. V and J are TRBV12-3 or TRBV12-4 and TRBJ2-2, with 9 bases fitting TRBD1. The V gene end was trimmed by 3 bases and the J gene end by 7 bases; junction bases not matched to a gene: 6. The CDR3 spans 15 residues. The CDR3 DNA sequence: TGTGCCAGCAGTTTGGGACAGGGTGTAGGCGGGGAGCTGTTTTTT. Translating gives CASSLGQGVGGELFF.

This clonotype was recorded at least ten times. V usage is TRBV5-1 and J usage is TRBJ2-3; 12 positions agree with TRBD2. The CDR3 spans 18 residues. With 4 bases clipped from V and 3 bases from J, the junction kept 12 bases outside the gene matches. Germline values: CDR1 SGHRS, CDR2 YFSETQ. The CDR3 loop reads CASSHGLAGQGFTDTQYF. In DNA, the CDR3 is TGCGCCAGCAGCCATGGACTAGCGGGACAAGGTTTTACAGATACGCAGTATTTT.

At least ten counts were recorded for this clonotype. The chain employs TRBV5-5 and TRBJ2-6; the D gene is possibly TRBD2 (6 bases). The CDR3 totals 16 residues. Germline lookup yields CDR1 SGHKS and CDR2 YYEKEE (reference sequence). V was cut by 0 bases and J by 3 bases, with 10 bases left in between. The CDR3 region is CASSLVSGVGANVLTF. DNA of the CDR3: TGTGCCAGCAGCTTGGTATCGGGGGTTGGGGCCAACGTCCTGACTTTC.

This clonotype was seen ten or more times. V and J are TRBV6-5 and TRBJ2-1; 8 positions match TRBD2. Germline V gives CDR1 MNHEY, CDR2 SVGAGI. The CDR3 consists of 14 residues. Trimming cost V 5 bases and J 5 bases; bases outside gene matches: 5. CDR3 in amino acids: CASSSGRFHNEQFF. The CDR3 DNA sequence: TGTGCCAGCAGTAGCGGGAGATTCCACAATGAGCAGTTCTTC.

This clonotype was picked up many times. V is TRBV27 and J is TRBJ2-1; unclear D gene. Germline V gives CDR1 MNHEY, CDR2 SMNVEV (reference sequence). This CDR3 is built from 15 residues. Trimming removed 3 bases from V and 0 bases from J, with 9 bases in between. CDR3 sequence reads: CASSFRFSSYNEQFF. CDR3 nucleotides: TGTGCCAGCAGTTTCCGTTTTAGCTCCTACAATGAGCAGTTCTTC.

This clonotype was seen many times. The chain joins TRBV5-1 to TRBJ2-3, with D hard to call. The CDR3 extends over 11 amino acids. CDR1 SGHRS and CDR2 YFSETQ come from the germline V gene. Trimming took 4 bases from V and 2 from J, leaving 2 bases between them. In nucleotides, the CDR3 is TGCGCCAGCAGCGACACAGATACGCAGTATTTT. Translation: CASSDTDTQYF.